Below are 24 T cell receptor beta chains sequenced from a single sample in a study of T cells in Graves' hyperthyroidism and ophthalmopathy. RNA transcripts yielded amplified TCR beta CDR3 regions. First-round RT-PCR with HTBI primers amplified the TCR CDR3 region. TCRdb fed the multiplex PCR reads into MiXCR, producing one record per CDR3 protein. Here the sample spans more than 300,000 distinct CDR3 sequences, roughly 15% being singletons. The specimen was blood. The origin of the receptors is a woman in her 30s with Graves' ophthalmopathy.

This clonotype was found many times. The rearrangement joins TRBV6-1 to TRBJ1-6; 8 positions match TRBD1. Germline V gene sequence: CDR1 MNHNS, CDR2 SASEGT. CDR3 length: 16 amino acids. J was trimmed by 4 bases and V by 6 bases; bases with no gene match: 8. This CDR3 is CASRRSRQGYNSPLHF. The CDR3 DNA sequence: TGTGCCAGCAGGCGTTCGCGACAGGGGTATAATTCACCCCTCCACTTT.

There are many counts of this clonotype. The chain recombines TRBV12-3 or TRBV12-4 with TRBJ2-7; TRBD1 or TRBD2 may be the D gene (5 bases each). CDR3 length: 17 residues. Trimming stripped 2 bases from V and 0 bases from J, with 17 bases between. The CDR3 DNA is TGTGCCAGCAGTTTAACTGGACCGGGACCACGCTCCTACGAGCAGTACTTC. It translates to CASSLTGPGPRSYEQYF.

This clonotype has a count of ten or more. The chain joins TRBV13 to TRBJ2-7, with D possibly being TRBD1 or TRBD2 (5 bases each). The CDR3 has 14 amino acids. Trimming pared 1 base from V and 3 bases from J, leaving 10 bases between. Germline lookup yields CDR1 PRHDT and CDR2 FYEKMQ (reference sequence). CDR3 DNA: TGTGCCAGCAGCTTAGTGAGGGACGGCTACGAGCAGTACTTC. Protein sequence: CASSLVRDGYEQYF.

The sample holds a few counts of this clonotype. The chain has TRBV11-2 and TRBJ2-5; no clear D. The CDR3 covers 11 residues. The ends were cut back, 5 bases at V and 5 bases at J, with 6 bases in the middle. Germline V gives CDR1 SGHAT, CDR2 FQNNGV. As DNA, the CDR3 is TGTGCCAGCAGCCGATGGGAGACCCAGTACTTC. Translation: CASSRWETQYF.

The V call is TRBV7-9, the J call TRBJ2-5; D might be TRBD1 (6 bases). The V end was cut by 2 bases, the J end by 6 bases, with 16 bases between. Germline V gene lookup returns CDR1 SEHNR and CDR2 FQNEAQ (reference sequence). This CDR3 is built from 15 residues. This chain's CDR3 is CASSLPGEMSQTQYF. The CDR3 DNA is TGTGCCAGCAGCTTACCAGGGGAGATGAGCCAGACCCAGTACTTC.

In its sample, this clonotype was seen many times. The CDR3 sequence is CASSEDAGINSPLHF. CDR3 nucleotides: TGTGCCAGCAGTGAAGATGCCGGGATTAATTCACCCCTCCACTTT. J is TRBJ1-6 and V is TRBV6-1; D is ambiguous. V was shortened by 1 base and J by 6 bases, with 10 bases between the two germline ends. The CDR3 is 15 residues long. Germline-derived CDR1 and CDR2 are MNHNS and SASEGT.

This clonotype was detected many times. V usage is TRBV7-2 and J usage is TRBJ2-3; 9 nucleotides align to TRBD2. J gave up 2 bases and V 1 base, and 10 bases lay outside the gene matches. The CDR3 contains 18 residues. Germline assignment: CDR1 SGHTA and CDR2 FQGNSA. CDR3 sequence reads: CASSLVFTSGLNTDTQYF. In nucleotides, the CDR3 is TGTGCCAGCAGCTTAGTGTTCACTAGCGGGTTGAACACAGATACGCAGTATTTT.

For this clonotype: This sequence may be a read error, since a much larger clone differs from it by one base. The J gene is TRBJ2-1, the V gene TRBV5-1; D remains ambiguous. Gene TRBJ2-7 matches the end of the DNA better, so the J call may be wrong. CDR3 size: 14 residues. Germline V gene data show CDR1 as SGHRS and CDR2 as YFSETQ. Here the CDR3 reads CASSIASSYNEQYF. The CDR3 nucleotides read TGCGCCAGTTCCATCGCGTCTTCCTACAATGAGCAGTACTTC.

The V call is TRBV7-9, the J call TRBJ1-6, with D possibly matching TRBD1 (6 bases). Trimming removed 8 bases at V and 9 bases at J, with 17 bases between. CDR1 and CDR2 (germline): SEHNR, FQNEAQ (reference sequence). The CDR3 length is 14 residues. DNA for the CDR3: TGTGCCAGCGCCGGGACATTAATCCCTTCACCCCTCCACTTT. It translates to CASAGTLIPSPLHF.

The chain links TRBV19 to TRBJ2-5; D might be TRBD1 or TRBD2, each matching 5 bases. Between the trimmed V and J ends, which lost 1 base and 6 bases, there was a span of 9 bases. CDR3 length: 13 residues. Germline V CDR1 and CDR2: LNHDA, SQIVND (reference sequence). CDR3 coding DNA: TGTGCCAGTAGTATAGGGGACGGGCAGACCCAGTACTTC. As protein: CASSIGDGQTQYF.

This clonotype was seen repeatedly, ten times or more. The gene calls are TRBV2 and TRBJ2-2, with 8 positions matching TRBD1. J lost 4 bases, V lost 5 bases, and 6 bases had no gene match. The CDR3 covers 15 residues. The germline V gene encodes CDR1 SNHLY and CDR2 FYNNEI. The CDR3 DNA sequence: TGTGCCAGCAGTAGGACAGGGCAGGGCACCGGGGAGCTGTTTTTT. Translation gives CASSRTGQGTGELFF. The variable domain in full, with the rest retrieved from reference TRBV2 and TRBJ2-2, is EPEVTQTPSHQVTQMGQEVILRCVPISNHLYFYWYRQILGQKVEFLVSFYNNEISEKSEIFDDQFSVERPDGSNFTLKIRSTKLEDSAMYFCASSRTGQGTGELFFGEGSRLTVL.

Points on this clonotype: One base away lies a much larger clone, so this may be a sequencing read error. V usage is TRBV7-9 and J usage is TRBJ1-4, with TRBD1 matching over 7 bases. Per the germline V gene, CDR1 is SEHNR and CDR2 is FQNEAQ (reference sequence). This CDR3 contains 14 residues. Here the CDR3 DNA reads TGTGCCAGCAGGGCAGGGGGAACTAGTGAAAAACTGTTTTTT. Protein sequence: CASRAGGTSEKLFF.

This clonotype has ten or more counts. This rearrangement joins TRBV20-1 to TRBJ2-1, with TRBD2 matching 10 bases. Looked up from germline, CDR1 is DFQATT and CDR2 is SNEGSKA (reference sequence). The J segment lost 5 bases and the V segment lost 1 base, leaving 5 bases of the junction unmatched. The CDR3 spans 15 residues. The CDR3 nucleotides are TGCAGTGCTAGAGCTCCTAGCGGGGGTGACAATGAGCAGTTCTTC. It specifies CSARAPSGGDNEQFF.

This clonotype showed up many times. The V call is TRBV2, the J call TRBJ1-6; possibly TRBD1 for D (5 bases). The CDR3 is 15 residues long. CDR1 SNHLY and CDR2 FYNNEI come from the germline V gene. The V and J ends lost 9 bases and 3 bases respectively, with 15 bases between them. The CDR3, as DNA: TGTGCCAGAGGAGACAGCGTAAGCTATAATTCACCCCTCCACTTT. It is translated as CARGDSVSYNSPLHF.

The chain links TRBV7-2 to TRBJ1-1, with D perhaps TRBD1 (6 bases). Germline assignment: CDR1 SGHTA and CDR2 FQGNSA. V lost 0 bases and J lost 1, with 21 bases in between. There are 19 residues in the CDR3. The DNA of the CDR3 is TGTGCCAGCAGCTTAGCGGCGGGGGCTTGGGGCAGAAAGAACACTGAAGCTTTCTTT. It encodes CASSLAAGAWGRKNTEAFF.

In DNA, the CDR3 is TGCAGCGTTGAGAGAGACAGGGAGAATATCAACACCATATATTTT. It is translated as CSVERDRENINTIYF. This chain joins TRBV29-1 and TRBJ1-3, with 7 nucleotides matching TRBD1. CDR3 length: 15 residues. Germline CDR1 and CDR2: SQVTM and ANQGSEA. With V trimmed by 3 bases and J by 7 bases, 12 bases remained unmatched.

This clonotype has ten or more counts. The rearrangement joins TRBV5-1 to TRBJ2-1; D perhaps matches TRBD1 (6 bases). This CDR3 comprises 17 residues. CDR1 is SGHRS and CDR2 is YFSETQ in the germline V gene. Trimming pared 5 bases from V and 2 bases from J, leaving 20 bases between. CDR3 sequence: CASRPGTIARAYNEQFF. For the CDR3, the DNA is TGCGCCAGCAGACCCGGGACAATCGCGCGGGCCTACAATGAGCAGTTCTTC. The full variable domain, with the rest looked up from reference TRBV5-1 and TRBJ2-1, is KAGVTQTPRYLIKTRGQQVTLSCSPISGHRSVSWYQQTPGQGLQFLFEYFSETQRNKGNFPGRFSGRQFSNSRSEMNVSTLELGDSALYLCASRPGTIARAYNEQFFGPGTRLTVL.

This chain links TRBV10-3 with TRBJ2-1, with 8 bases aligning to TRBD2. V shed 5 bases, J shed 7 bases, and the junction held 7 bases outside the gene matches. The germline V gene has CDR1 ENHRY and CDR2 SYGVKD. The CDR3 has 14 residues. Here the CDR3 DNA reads TGTGCCATCAGTTACGGGGGGGCCGAAAATGAGCAGTTCTTC. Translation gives CAISYGGAENEQFF.

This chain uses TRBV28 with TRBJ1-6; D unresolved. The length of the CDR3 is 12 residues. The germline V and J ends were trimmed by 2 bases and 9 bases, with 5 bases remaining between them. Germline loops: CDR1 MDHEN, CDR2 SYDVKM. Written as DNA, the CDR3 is TGTGCCAGCAGTTTAAAGGGTTCACCCCTCCACTTT. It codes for CASSLKGSPLHF. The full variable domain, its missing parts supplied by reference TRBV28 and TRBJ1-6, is DVKVTQSSRYLVKRTGEKVFLECVQDMDHENMFWYRQDPGLGLRLIYFSYDVKMKEKGDIPEGYSVSREKKERFSLILESASTNQTSMYLCASSLKGSPLHFGNGTRLTVT.

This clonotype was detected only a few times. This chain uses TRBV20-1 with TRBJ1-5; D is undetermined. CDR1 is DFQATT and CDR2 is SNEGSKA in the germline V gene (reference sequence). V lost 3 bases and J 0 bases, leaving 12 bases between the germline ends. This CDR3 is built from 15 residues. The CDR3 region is CSASPEINSNQPQHF. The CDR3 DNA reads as TGCAGTGCTAGTCCGGAGATAAATAGCAATCAGCCCCAGCATTTT.

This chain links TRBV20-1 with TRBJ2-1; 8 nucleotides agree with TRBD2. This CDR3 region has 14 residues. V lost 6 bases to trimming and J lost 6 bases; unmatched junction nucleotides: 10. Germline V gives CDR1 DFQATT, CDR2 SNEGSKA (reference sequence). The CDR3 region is CSATGLVGVNEQFF. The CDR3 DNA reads TGCAGTGCGACGGGACTAGTCGGGGTCAATGAGCAGTTCTTC.

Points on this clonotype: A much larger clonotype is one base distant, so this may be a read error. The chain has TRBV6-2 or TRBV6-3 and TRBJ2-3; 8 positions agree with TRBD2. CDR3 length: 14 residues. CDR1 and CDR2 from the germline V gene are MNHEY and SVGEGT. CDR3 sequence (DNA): TGTGCCAGCGGTTACTCGGGGGGGGCAGATACGCAGTATTTT. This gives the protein CASGYSGGADTQYF.

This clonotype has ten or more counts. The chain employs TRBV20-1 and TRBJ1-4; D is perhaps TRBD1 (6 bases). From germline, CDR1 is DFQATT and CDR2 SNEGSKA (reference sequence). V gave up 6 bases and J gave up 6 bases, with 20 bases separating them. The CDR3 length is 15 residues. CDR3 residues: CSARRGGGGDEKLFF. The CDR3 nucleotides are TGCAGTGCCAGAAGGGGAGGGGGTGGGGATGAAAAACTGTTTTTT.

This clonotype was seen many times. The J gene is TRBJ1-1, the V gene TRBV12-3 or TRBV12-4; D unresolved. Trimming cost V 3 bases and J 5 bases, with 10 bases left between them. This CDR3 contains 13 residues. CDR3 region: CASSLRGWTEAFF. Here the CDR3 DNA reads TGTGCCAGCAGTTTGAGAGGGTGGACTGAAGCTTTCTTT.